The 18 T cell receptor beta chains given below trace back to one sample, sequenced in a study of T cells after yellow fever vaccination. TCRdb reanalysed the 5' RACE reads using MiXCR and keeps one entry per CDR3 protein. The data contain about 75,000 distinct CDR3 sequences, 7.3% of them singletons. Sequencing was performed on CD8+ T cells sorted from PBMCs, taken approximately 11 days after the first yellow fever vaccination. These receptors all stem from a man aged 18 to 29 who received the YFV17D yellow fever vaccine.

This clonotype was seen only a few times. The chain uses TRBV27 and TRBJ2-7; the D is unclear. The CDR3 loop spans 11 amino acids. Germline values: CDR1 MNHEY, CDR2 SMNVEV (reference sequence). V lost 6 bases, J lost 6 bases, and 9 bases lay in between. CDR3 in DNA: TGTGCCAGCAGCTCCTCTGGCGAGCAGTACTTC. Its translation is CASSSSGEQYF.

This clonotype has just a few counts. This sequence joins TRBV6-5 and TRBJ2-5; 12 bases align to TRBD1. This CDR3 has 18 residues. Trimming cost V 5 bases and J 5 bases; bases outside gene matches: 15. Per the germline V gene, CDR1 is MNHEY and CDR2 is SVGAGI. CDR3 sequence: CASSLTDPGQGALETQYF. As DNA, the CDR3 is TGTGCCAGCAGTCTAACGGACCCGGGACAGGGGGCGCTGGAGACCCAGTACTTC.

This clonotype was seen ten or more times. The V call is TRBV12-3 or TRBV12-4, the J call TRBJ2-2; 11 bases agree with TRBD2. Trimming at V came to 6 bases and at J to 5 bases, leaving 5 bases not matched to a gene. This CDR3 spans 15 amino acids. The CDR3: CASRGLAENTGELFF. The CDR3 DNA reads TGTGCCAGCAGGGGACTAGCGGAAAATACCGGGGAGCTGTTTTTT.

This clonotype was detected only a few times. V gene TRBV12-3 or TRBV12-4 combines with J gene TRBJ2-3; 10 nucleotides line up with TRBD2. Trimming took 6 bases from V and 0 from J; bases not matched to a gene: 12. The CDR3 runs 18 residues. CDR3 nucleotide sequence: TGTGCCAGCAGGATAGGACTAGCGGATGCCTCTAGCACAGATACGCAGTATTTT. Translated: CASRIGLADASSTDTQYF.

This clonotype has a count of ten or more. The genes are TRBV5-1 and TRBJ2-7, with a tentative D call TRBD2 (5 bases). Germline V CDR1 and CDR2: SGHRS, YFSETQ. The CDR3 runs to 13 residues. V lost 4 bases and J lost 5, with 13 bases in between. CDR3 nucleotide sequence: TGCGCCAGCAGCCCCCGGGGATGGGACGAGCAGTACGTC. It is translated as CASSPRGWDEQYV.

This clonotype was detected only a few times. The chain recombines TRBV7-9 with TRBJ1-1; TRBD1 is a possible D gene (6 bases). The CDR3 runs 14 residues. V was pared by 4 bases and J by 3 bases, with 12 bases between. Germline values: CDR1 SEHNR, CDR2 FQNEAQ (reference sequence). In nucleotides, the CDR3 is TGTGCCAGCAGCTCAGACAGGTTTCACACTGAAGCTTTCTTT. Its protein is CASSSDRFHTEAFF.

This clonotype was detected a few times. CDR3: CASIIKGSYEQYF. DNA of the CDR3: TGTGCCAGCATTATAAAGGGGTCGTACGAGCAGTACTTC. The chain carries TRBV2 and TRBJ2-7; TRBD1 is a possible D gene (5 bases). There are 13 residues in the CDR3. Trimming took off 7 bases at V and 4 bases at J, with 14 bases between the two ends. CDR1 is SNHLY, CDR2 FYNNEI, per germline.

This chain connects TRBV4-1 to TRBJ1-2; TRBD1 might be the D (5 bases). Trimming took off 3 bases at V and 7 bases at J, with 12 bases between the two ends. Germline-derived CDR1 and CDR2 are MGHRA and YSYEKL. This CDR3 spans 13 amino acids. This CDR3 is CASSHARDGGYTF. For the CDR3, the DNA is TGCGCCAGCAGCCACGCCCGGGACGGTGGCTACACCTTC.

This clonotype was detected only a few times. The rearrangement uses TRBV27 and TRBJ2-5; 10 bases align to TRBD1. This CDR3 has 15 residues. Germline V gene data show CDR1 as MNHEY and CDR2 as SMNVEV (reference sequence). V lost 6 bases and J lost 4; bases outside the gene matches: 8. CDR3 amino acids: CASRDGGTGVETQYF. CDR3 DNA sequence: TGTGCCAGCAGAGACGGAGGGACAGGGGTAGAGACCCAGTACTTC.

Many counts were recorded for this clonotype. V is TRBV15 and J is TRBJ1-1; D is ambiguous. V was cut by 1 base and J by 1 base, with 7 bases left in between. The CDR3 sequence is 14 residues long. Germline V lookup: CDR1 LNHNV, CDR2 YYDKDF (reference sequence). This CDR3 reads CATSRGGSNTEAFF. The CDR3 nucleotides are TGTGCCACCAGCAGAGGCGGCTCGAACACTGAAGCTTTCTTT.

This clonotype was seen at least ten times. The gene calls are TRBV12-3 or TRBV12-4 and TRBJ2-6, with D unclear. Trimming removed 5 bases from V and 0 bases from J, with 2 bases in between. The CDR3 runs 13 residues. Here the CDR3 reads CASSNSGANVLTF. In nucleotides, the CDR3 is TGTGCCAGCAGTAACTCTGGGGCCAACGTCCTGACTTTC.

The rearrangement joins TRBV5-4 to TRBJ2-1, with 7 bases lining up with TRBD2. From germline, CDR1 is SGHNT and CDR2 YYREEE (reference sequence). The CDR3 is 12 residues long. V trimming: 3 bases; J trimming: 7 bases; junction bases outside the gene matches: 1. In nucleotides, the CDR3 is TGTGCCAGCAGCTGGGGGGGGAATGAGCAGTTCTTC. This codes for CASSWGGNEQFF.

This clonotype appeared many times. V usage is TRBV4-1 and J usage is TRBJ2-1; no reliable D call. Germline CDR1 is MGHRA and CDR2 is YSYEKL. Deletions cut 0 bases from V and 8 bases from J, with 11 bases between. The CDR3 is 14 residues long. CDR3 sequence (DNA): TGCGCCAGCAGCCAAGAGTCCGGCGTCGATGAGCAGTTCTTC. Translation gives CASSQESGVDEQFF.

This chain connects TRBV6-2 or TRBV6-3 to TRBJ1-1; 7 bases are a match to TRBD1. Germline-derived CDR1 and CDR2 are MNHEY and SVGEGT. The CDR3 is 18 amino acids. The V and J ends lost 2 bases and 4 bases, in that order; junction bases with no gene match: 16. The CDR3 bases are TGTGCCAGCAGTTACGCCCCTAGGGCAGGGGGTTGGCTCACTGAAGCTTTCTTT. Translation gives CASSYAPRAGGWLTEAFF.

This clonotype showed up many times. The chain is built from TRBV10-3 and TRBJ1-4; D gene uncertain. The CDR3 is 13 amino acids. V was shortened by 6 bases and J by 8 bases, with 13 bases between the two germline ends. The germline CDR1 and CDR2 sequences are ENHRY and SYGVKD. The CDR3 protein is CAIRPGTGEKLFF. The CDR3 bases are TGTGCCATCAGGCCGGGAACGGGGGAAAAACTGTTTTTT.

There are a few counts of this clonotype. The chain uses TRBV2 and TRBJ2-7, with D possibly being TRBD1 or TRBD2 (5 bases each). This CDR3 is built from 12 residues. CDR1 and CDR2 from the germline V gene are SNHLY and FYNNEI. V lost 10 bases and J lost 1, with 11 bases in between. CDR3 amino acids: CATGTGSYEQYF. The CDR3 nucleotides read TGTGCCACCGGGACGGGTTCCTACGAGCAGTACTTC.

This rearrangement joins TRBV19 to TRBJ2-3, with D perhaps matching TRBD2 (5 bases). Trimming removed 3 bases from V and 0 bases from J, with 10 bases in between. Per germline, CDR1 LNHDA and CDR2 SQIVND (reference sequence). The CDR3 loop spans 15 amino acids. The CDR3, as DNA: TGTGCCAGTAGTATTCGGGGTGCTAGCACAGATACGCAGTATTTT. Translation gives CASSIRGASTDTQYF.

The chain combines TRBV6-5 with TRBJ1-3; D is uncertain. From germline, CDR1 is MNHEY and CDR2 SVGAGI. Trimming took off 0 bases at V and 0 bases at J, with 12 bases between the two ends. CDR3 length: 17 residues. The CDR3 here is CASSYSSQIPSGNTIYF. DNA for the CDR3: TGTGCCAGCAGTTACTCCAGCCAGATTCCCTCTGGAAACACCATATATTTT.